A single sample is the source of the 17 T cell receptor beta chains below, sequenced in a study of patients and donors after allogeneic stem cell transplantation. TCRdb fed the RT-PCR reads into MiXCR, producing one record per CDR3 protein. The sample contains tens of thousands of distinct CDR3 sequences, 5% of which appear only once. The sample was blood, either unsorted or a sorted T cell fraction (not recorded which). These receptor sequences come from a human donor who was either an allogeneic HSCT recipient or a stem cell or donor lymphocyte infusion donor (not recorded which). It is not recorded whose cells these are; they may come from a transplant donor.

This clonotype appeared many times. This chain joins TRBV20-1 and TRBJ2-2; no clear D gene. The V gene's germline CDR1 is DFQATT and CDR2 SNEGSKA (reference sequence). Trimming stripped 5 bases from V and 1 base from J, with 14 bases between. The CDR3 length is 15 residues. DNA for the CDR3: TGCAGTGCTCAAGACCTGGTTTGGAACACCGGGGAGCTGTTTTTT. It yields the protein CSAQDLVWNTGELFF.

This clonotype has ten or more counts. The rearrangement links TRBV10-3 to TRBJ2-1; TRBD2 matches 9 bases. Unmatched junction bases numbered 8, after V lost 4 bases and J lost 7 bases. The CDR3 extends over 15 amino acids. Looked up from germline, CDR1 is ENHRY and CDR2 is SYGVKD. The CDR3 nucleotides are TGTGCCATCAGTGGTGGGCGGGAGGGCCCGAATGAGCAGTTCTTC. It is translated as CAISGGREGPNEQFF.

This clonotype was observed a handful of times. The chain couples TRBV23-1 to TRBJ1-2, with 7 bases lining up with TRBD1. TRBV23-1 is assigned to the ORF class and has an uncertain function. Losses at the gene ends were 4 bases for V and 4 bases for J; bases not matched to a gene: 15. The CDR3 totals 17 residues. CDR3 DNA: TGCGCCAGCAGTCGGGCGATAGGGGGCCCCTACTTCTATGGCTACACCTTC. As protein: CASSRAIGGPYFYGYTF.

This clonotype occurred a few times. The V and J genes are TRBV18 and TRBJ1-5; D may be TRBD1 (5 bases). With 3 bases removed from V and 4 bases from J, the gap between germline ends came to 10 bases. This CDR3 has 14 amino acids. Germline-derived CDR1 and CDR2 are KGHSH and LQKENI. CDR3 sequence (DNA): TGTGCCAGCTCACCTGGGGGGGGGAATCAGCCCCAGCATTTT. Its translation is CASSPGGGNQPQHF.

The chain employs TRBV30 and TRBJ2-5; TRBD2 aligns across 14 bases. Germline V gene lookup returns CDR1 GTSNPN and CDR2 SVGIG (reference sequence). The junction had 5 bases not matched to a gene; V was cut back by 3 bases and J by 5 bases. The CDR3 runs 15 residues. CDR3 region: CAWSKGLAGVETQYF. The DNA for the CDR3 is TGTGCCTGGAGCAAGGGACTAGCGGGAGTGGAGACCCAGTACTTC. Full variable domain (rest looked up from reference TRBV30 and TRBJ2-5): SQTIHQWPATLVQPVGSPLSLECTVEGTSNPNLYWYRQAAGRGLQLLFYSVGIGQISSEVPQNLSASRPQDRQFILSSKKLLLSDSGFYLCAWSKGLAGVETQYFGPGTRLLVL.

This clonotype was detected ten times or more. The CDR3 DNA follows: TGCAGCGTTTTTTGGCCCCCAGGGGCAAGTGAAAAACTGTTTTTT. Translating gives CSVFWPPGASEKLFF. The rearrangement uses TRBV29-1 and TRBJ1-4, with D maybe TRBD1 (6 bases). The CDR3 is 15 amino acids. The V and J ends lost 5 bases and 7 bases respectively, with 20 bases between them. Germline CDR1 is SQVTM and CDR2 is ANQGSEA.

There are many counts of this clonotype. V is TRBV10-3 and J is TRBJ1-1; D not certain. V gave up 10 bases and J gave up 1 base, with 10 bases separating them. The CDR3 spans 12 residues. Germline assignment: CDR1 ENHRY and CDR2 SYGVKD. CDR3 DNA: TGTGCCACCGGGTGGGAGAACACTGAAGCTTTCTTT. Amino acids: CATGWENTEAFF.

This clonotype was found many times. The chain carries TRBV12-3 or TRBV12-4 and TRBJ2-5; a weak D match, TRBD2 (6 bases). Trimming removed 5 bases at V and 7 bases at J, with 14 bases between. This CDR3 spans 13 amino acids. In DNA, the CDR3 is TGTGCCAGCAGTCCCGGGACTCTAGGGACCCAGTACTTC. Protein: CASSPGTLGTQYF.

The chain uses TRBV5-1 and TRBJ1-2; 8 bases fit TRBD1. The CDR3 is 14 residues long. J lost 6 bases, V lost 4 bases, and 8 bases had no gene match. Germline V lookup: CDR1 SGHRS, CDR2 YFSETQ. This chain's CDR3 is CASSQGQVKDGYTF. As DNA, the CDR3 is TGCGCCAGCAGCCAGGGACAGGTGAAAGATGGCTACACCTTC.

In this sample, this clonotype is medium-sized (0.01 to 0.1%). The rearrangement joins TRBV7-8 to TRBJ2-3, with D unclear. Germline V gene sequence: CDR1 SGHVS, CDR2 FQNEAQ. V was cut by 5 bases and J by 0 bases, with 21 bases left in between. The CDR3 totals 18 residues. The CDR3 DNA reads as TGTGCCAGCAGCCCCCTCCGGATTCTGACTGCTAGCACAGATACGCAGTATTTT. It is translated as CASSPLRILTASTDTQYF.

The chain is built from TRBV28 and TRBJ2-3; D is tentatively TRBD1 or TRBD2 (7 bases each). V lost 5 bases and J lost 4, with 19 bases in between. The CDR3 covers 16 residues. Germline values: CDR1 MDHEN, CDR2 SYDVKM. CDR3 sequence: CASSLTHRGGADTQYF. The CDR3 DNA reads TGTGCCAGCAGTCTTACCCACAGGGGAGGGGCAGATACGCAGTATTTT. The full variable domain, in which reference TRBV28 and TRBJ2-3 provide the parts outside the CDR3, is DVKVTQSSRYLVKRTGEKVFLECVQDMDHENMFWYRQDPGLGLRLIYFSYDVKMKEKGDIPEGYSVSREKKERFSLILESASTNQTSMYLCASSLTHRGGADTQYFGPGTRLTVL.

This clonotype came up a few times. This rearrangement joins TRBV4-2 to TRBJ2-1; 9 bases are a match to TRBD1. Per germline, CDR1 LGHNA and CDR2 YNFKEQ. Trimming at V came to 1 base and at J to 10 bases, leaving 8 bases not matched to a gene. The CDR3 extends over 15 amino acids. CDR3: CASSQGDREIIEQFF. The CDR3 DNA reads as TGTGCCAGCAGCCAAGGGGACAGGGAGATTATCGAGCAGTTCTTC.

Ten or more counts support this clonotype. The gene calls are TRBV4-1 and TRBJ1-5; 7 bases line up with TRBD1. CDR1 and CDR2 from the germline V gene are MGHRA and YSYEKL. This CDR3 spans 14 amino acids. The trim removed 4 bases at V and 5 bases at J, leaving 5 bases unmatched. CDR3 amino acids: CASSRDREDQPQHF. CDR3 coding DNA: TGCGCCAGCAGCCGAGACAGGGAGGATCAGCCCCAGCATTTT.

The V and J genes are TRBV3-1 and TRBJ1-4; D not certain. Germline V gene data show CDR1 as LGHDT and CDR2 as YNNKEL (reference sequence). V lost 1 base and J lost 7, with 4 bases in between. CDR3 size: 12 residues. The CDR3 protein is CASSQVGEKLFF. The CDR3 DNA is TGTGCCAGCAGCCAAGTTGGTGAAAAACTGTTTTTT.

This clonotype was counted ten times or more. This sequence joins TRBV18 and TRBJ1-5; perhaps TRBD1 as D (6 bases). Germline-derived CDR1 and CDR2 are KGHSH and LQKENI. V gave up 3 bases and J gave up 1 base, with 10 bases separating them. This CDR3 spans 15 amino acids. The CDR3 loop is CASSPPGTSNQPQHF. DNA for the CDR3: TGTGCCAGCTCACCCCCAGGGACAAGCAATCAGCCCCAGCATTTT.

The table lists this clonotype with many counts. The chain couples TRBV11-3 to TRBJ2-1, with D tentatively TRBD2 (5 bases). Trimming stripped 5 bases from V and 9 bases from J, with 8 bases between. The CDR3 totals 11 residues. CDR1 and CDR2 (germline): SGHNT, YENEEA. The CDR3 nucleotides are TGTGCCAGCAGCACGCTAGCTGAGCAGTTCTTC. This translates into CASSTLAEQFF.

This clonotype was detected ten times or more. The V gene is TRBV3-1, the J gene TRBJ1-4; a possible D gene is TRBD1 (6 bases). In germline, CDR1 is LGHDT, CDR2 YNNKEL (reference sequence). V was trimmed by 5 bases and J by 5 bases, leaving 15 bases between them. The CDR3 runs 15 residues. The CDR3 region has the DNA TGTGCCAGCAGCTTCTCCGGGGGCAGAAATGAAAAACTGTTTTTT. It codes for CASSFSGGRNEKLFF.